Listed below are T cell receptor beta chains from one sample, sequenced in a study of metastatic and nonmetastatic thyroid tumors. Using MiXCR, TCRdb reanalyzed the PCR reads. The top ten clones hold more than 15% of a sample with approximately 35,000 clones, 11% of them seen once. The sample taken for sequencing was blood. The receptors stem from a female donor with papillary thyroid cancer or a benign thyroid nodule (not recorded which). Some clones in this sample may be carry-over from other donors' samples. Both conserved end residues are part of each CDR3. A D gene is named only where the DNA matches it firmly. Clone size, where shown, is once, few, many, or a class for clones that have expanded.

abundance: many
d_gene: -
v_gene: TRBV6-2/TRBV6-3
j_gene: TRBJ2-7
CDR3nt: TGTGCCAGCAGTGACGGGCTCTCTAGCTCCTACGAGCAGTACTTC
CDR3aa: CASSDGLSSSYEQYF

abundance: many
d_gene: TRBD2
v_gene: TRBV9
j_gene: TRBJ2-1
CDR3nt: TGTGCCAGCAGCGTAGAGGGACTAGCGGGAGGAGAACCCTACAATGAGCAGTTCTTC
CDR3aa: CASSVEGLAGGEPYNEQFF

abundance: many
d_gene: -
v_gene: TRBV12-3/TRBV12-4
j_gene: TRBJ2-7
CDR3nt: TGTGCCAGCAGTTTTACCCAAATGGCGGCCGCGCCCGGACTACACCCCTACGAGCAGTACTTC
CDR3aa: CASSFTQMAAAPGLHPYEQYF

abundance: -
d_gene: -
v_gene: TRBV19
j_gene: TRBJ1-2
CDR3nt: TGTGCCAGTAGTGGAGGACTGGCGAACTATGGCTACACCTTC
CDR3aa: CASSGGLANYGYTF

abundance: many
d_gene: -
v_gene: TRBV7-2
j_gene: TRBJ2-7
CDR3nt: TGTGCCAGCAGTCCTAACAGGGAATACGAGCAGTACTTC
CDR3aa: CASSPNREYEQYF

abundance: many
d_gene: -
v_gene: TRBV20-1
j_gene: TRBJ1-5
CDR3nt: TGCAGTGCTAGAGATCTGGGAGGGGCCAGCAATCAGCCCCAGCATTTT
CDR3aa: CSARDLGGASNQPQHF

abundance: many
d_gene: TRBD1
v_gene: TRBV19
j_gene: TRBJ2-5
CDR3nt: TGTGCCAGTAGAGGGACAGCGATAAACCAAGAGACCCAGTACTTC
CDR3aa: CASRGTAINQETQYF

abundance: many
d_gene: -
v_gene: TRBV20-1
j_gene: TRBJ2-1
CDR3nt: TGCAGTGCTAGAGGGGTCACGACATATGAGCAGTTCTTC
CDR3aa: CSARGVTTYEQFF

abundance: -
d_gene: -
v_gene: TRBV7-7
j_gene: TRBJ2-5
CDR3nt: TGTGCCAGCAGCCCGGGGACACCACGCGGGGCCCAGTACTTC
CDR3aa: CASSPGTPRGAQYF

abundance: many
d_gene: -
v_gene: TRBV14
j_gene: TRBJ1-1
CDR3nt: TGTGCCAGCAGCCTCCAGACGAACACTGAAGCTTTCTTT
CDR3aa: CASSLQTNTEAFF

abundance: many
d_gene: -
v_gene: TRBV9
j_gene: TRBJ2-2
CDR3nt: TGTGCCAGCAGCGTAAGGGAGAACACCGGGGAGCTGTTTTTT
CDR3aa: CASSVRENTGELFF

abundance: many
d_gene: -
v_gene: TRBV4-1
j_gene: TRBJ2-7
CDR3nt: TGCGCCAGCAGCCAAGACAGCTCCTACGAGCAGTACTTC
CDR3aa: CASSQDSSYEQYF

abundance: many
d_gene: -
v_gene: TRBV29-1
j_gene: TRBJ1-1
CDR3nt: TGCAGCGTTGAAATGGGGCTCAAAGGGGCTTTCTTT
CDR3aa: CSVEMGLKGAFF

abundance: many
d_gene: -
v_gene: TRBV6-1
j_gene: TRBJ1-2
CDR3nt: TGTGCCAGCAGATCCCTACAGGGCAATGGCTACACCTTC
CDR3aa: CASRSLQGNGYTF

abundance: many
d_gene: TRBD2
v_gene: TRBV20-1
j_gene: TRBJ2-5
CDR3nt: TGCAGTGCTAGAGACTCGGGGGGGGGAGAGACCCAGTACTTC
CDR3aa: CSARDSGGGETQYF

abundance: -
d_gene: -
v_gene: TRBV7-6
j_gene: TRBJ2-2
CDR3nt: TGTGCCAGCAGCTTAAGGCGGGGGCTAACCGGGGAGCTGTTTTTT
CDR3aa: CASSLRRGLTGELFF